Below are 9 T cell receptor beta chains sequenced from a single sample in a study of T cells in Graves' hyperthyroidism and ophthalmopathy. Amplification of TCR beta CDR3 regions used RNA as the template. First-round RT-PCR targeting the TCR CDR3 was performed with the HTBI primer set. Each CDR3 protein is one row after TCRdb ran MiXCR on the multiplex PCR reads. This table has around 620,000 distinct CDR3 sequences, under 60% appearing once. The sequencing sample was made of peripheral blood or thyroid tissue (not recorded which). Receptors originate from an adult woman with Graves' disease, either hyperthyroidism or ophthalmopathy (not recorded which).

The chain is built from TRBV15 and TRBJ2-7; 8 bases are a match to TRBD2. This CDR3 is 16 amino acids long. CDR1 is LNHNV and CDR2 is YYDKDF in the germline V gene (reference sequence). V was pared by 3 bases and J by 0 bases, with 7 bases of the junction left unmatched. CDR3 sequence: CATSSTGGTSSYEQYF. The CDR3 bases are TGTGCCACCAGCAGCACCGGTGGGACTAGCTCCTACGAGCAGTACTTC.

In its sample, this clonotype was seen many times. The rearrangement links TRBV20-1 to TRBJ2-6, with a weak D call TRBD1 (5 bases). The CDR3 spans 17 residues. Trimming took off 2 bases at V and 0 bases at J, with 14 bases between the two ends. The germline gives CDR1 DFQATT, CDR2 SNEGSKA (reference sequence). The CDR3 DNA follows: TGCAGTGCTAGACACCTCAGGGAACTCTCTGGGGCCAACGTCCTGACTTTC. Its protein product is CSARHLRELSGANVLTF.

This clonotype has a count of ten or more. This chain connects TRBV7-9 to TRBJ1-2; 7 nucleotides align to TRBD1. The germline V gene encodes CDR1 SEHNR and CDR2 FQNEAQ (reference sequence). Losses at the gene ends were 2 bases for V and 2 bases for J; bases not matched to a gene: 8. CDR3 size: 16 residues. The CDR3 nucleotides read TGTGCCAGCAGCTTATCCACGGACAGGAGAAACTATGGCTACACCTTC. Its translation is CASSLSTDRRNYGYTF.

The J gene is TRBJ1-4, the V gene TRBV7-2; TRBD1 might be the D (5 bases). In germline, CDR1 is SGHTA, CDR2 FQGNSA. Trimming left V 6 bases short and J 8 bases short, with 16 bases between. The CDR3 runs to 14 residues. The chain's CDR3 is CASRERRGAEKLFF. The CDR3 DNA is TGTGCCAGCAGAGAAAGGAGGGGCGCGGAAAAACTGTTTTTT.

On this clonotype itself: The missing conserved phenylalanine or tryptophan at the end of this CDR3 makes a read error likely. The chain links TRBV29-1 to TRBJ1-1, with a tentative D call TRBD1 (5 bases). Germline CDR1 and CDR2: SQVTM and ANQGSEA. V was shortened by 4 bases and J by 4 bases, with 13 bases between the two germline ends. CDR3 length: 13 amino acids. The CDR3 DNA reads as TGCAGCGTTGTAGGATGGGGGAGCACTGAAGCTTTCCTT. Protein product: CSVVGWGSTEAFL.

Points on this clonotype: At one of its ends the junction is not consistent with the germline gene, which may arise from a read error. The CDR3 nucleotides read TGTGCCAGCAGCCCTAACGAGCGGTTTTTT. Amino acid sequence: CASSPNERFF. This sequence joins TRBV14 and TRBJ2-2; no clear D gene. Germline V gene sequence: CDR1 SGHDN, CDR2 FVKESK. The CDR3 is made up of 10 amino acids.

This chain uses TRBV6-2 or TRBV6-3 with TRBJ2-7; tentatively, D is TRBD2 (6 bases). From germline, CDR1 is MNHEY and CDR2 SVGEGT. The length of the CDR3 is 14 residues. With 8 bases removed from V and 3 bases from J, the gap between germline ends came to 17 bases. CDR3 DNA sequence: TGTGCCAGCTCGGGGGTCCAACCGATCTACGAGCAGTACTTC. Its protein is CASSGVQPIYEQYF.

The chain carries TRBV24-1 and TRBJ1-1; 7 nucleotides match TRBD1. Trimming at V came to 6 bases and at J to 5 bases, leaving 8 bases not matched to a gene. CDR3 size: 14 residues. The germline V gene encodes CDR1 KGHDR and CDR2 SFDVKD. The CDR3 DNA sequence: TGTGCCACCAGTTCACCGACAGGGAATACTGAAGCTTTCTTT. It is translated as CATSSPTGNTEAFF.

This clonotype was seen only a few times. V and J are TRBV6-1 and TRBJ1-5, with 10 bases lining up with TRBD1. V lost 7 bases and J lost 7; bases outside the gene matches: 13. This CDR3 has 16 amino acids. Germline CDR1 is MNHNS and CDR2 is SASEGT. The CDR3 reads CASNPGTGARKQPQHF. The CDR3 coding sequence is TGTGCCAGCAATCCCGGGACAGGGGCTCGGAAGCAGCCCCAGCATTTT.